A single sample is the source of the 20 T cell receptor beta chains below, sequenced in a study of shared clonotypes between healthy human individuals (dated by TCRdb to between 2020 and 2021). Libraries were constructed by the immunoSEQ multiplex PCR assay. As stored in TCRdb, this immuneACCESS dataset retains in-frame rearrangements with V and J assigned. A fraction of the clones does not appear; measured against another copy, unresolved V genes explain less than half of the discrepancy, and the remainder lacks a known reason. Within this sample are around 2,000,000 clones, with roughly 94% of them counted one time only. Under 0.15% of the sample comes from the top ten. The sample was naive CD4+ T cells sorted from blood. What this sample's cell subset or site label stands for: CD45RA+ positively selected. Receptors originate from a man in his late teens or twenties in good health.

This clone appeared once. The CDR3 DNA sequence: TGTGCCAGCACCTTCAAGCGGGGGGGGTCCAATGAGCAGTTCTTC. Encoded protein: CASTFKRGGSNEQFF. V gene TRBV6-6 combines with J gene TRBJ2-1; 10 bases are a match to TRBD2. J lost 6 bases, V lost 7 bases, and 9 bases had no gene match. CDR1 is MNHNY, CDR2 SVGAGI, per germline (reference sequence). The CDR3 is 15 residues long.

The rearrangement uses TRBV28 and TRBJ1-6; D is unclear. V was pared by 8 bases and J by 1 base, with 9 bases between. CDR1 is MDHEN and CDR2 is SYDVKM in the germline V gene. This CDR3 contains 14 residues. This CDR3 is CASSPESYNSPLHF. The CDR3 DNA reads TGTGCCAGCTCCCCGGAGTCCTATAATTCACCCCTCCACTTT.

The V call is TRBV11-2, the J call TRBJ2-7; 9 bases are shared with TRBD1. CDR1 and CDR2 (germline): SGHAT, FQNNGV. V dropped 3 bases and J dropped 0; count of bases not matched to a gene: 6. The CDR3 is made up of 16 amino acids. DNA of the CDR3: TGTGCCAGCAGCTTTCAGACAGGGGGGATCTCCTACGAGCAGTACTTC. As protein: CASSFQTGGISYEQYF.

This sequence joins TRBV4-2 and TRBJ2-1; 8 nucleotides agree with TRBD2. The trim removed 1 base at V and 10 bases at J, leaving 9 bases unmatched. Germline assignment: CDR1 LGHNA and CDR2 YNFKEQ. CDR3 length: 15 residues. CDR3 sequence (DNA): TGTGCCAGCAGCCAAGTAGGGCTAGCGGGCGGGGAGCAGTTCTTC. Its translation is CASSQVGLAGGEQFF.

The chain employs TRBV5-1 and TRBJ2-2, with D possibly TRBD1 on 5 matching bases. V lost 0 bases, J lost 8 bases, and 14 bases lay in between. Germline CDR1 and CDR2: SGHRS and YFSETQ. The CDR3 totals 15 residues. This CDR3 is CASSLVGVAGGELFF. In nucleotides, the CDR3 is TGCGCCAGCAGCTTGGTAGGGGTGGCTGGAGGGGAGCTGTTTTTT.

In regard to this clone: This same CDR3 is encoded by further DNA sequences in the sample. The gene calls are TRBV5-1 and TRBJ2-3; D call uncertain. This CDR3 comprises 14 residues. CDR1 SGHRS and CDR2 YFSETQ come from the germline V gene. Trimming left V 3 bases short and J 0 bases short, with 8 bases between. CDR3 DNA: TGCGCCAGCAGCTCCGGCCCGAGCACAGATACGCAGTATTTT. It encodes CASSSGPSTDTQYF.

The V call is TRBV4-1, the J call TRBJ2-7; tentative D call: TRBD2 (6 bases). Germline V gene data show CDR1 as MGHRA and CDR2 as YSYEKL. The CDR3 spans 15 residues. V lost 0 bases, J lost 6 bases, and 15 bases lay in between. CDR3 sequence reads: CASSQDRLELVEQYF. The CDR3, as DNA: TGCGCCAGCAGCCAAGATCGACTAGAGCTCGTCGAGCAGTACTTC.

This rearrangement joins TRBV15 to TRBJ2-2; D might be TRBD1 or TRBD2, each matching 5 bases. The V gene's germline CDR1 is LNHNV and CDR2 YYDKDF (reference sequence). Deletions cut 7 bases from V and 7 bases from J, with 16 bases between. The CDR3 runs 14 residues. CDR3 residues: CATIEGLEGGELFF. CDR3 nucleotides: TGTGCCACCATCGAGGGGCTAGAAGGCGGGGAGCTGTTTTTT.

The J gene is TRBJ1-5, the V gene TRBV7-9; 11 positions agree with TRBD1. V dropped 4 bases and J dropped 4; count of bases not matched to a gene: 9. The length of the CDR3 is 17 residues. Per the germline V gene, CDR1 is SEHNR and CDR2 is FQNEAQ (reference sequence). The CDR3 is CASSSTDRGLWNQPQHF. DNA of the CDR3: TGTGCCAGCAGCTCGACGGACAGGGGGCTGTGGAATCAGCCCCAGCATTTT. Full variable domain (missing parts from reference TRBV7-9 and TRBJ1-5): DTGVSQNPRHKITKRGQNVTFRCDPISEHNRLYWYRQTLGQGPEFLTYFQNEAQLEKSRLLSDRFSAERPKGSFSTLEIQRTEQGDSAMYLCASSSTDRGLWNQPQHFGDGTRLSIL.

The chain links TRBV7-2 to TRBJ1-3; D unclear. CDR1 is SGHTA, CDR2 FQGNSA, per germline. The CDR3 totals 12 residues. Trimming shortened V by 6 bases and J by 4 bases, and 7 bases separated the two germline ends. In DNA, the CDR3 is TGTGCCAGCAGTCAGACCGGAAACACCATATATTTT. Protein: CASSQTGNTIYF. Drawing the rest from reference TRBV7-2 and TRBJ1-3, the complete variable domain is GAGVSQSPSNKVTEKGKDVELRCDPISGHTALYWYRQSLGQGLEFLIYFQGNSAPDKSGLPSDRFSAERTGGSVSTLTIQRTQQEDSAVYLCASSQTGNTIYFGEGSWLTVV.

About this clone itself: Since a much larger clone is just one base distant, this may be a read error. This chain joins TRBV29-1 and TRBJ1-1; D uncertain. Germline CDR1 and CDR2: SQVTM and ANQGSEA. The CDR3 is 12 amino acids. CDR3 DNA sequence: TGCAGCGTTGGGCGAGGGTACACTAAAGCTTTCTTT. Its translation: CSVGRGYTKAFF.

The CDR3 coding sequence is TGCGCCAGCAGTGAGGGGACTAGCGGCCTCCGCGAGCAGTACTTC. Translating it yields CASSEGTSGLREQYF. The genes are TRBV10-1 and TRBJ2-7, with 11 bases aligning to TRBD2. From germline, CDR1 is WNHNN and CDR2 SYGVQD (reference sequence). The V segment lost 2 bases and the J segment 6 bases; nucleotides outside the gene matches: 6. This CDR3 has 15 residues.

Of note for this clone: Other nucleotide sequences in the sample specify the same CDR3. This sequence joins TRBV6-5 and TRBJ2-5; D is perhaps TRBD2 (5 bases). V was cut by 5 bases and J by 2 bases, with 9 bases left in between. The length of the CDR3 is 13 residues. From germline, CDR1 is MNHEY and CDR2 SVGAGI. The CDR3 DNA sequence: TGTGCCAGCAGTCGAGGGAAACAAGAGACCCAGTACTTC. This sequence encodes CASSRGKQETQYF.

The chain uses TRBV2 and TRBJ2-4, with D maybe TRBD2 (5 bases). Trimming removed 6 bases at V and 7 bases at J, with 16 bases between. CDR1 and CDR2 (germline): SNHLY, FYNNEI. CDR3 size: 14 residues. The CDR3 DNA follows: TGTGCCAGCAGCGAATCGGGGTTAGGTAACATTCAGTACTTC. This sequence encodes CASSESGLGNIQYF.

This clone was recorded only once. The chain carries TRBV6-6 and TRBJ2-1; possible D gene TRBD2, 6 bases. The germline CDR1 and CDR2 sequences are MNHNY and SVGAGI (reference sequence). The CDR3 is 15 residues long. V was shortened by 7 bases and J by 3 bases, with 16 bases between the two germline ends. CDR3 in amino acids: CASNLRTGVYNEQFF. The CDR3 nucleotides are TGTGCCAGCAATTTACGGACGGGAGTCTACAATGAGCAGTTCTTC.

The chain carries TRBV7-2 and TRBJ1-1; 9 nucleotides line up with TRBD1. Per germline, CDR1 SGHTA and CDR2 FQGNSA. This CDR3 region has 15 residues. The V and J ends lost 6 bases and 4 bases, in that order; junction bases with no gene match: 9. The CDR3 is CASSVRGTGITEAFF. The CDR3 region has the DNA TGTGCCAGCAGTGTCCGCGGGACAGGGATCACTGAAGCTTTCTTT.

The rearrangement uses TRBV5-6 and TRBJ1-2; TRBD1 aligns across 10 bases. The germline CDR1 and CDR2 sequences are SGHDT and YYEEEE. Losses at the gene ends were 5 bases for V and 2 bases for J; bases not matched to a gene: 9. The CDR3 has 16 amino acids. The CDR3: CASRARWDRGNYGYTF. CDR3 sequence (DNA): TGTGCCAGCAGAGCAAGATGGGACAGGGGAAACTATGGCTACACCTTC.

V and J are TRBV9 and TRBJ2-1; 11 positions agree with TRBD2. V lost 4 bases to trimming and J lost 9 bases; unmatched junction nucleotides: 12. The germline V gene has CDR1 SGDLS and CDR2 YYNGEE. There are 16 residues in the CDR3. The CDR3 bases are TGTGCCAGCAGCCAAATGACTAGCGGGGTGTTAGTTGAGCAGTTCTTC. Translating gives CASSQMTSGVLVEQFF. The whole variable domain, remainder taken from reference TRBV9 and TRBJ2-1, is DSGVTQTPKHLITATGQRVTLRCSPRSGDLSVYWYQQSLDQGLQFLIQYYNGEERAKGNILERFSAQQFPDLHSELNLSSLELGDSALYFCASSQMTSGVLVEQFFGPGTRLTVL.

The chain joins TRBV19 to TRBJ2-1; 8 bases are a match to TRBD2. The CDR3 has 15 residues. CDR1 is LNHDA and CDR2 is SQIVND in the germline V gene (reference sequence). Trimming removed 4 bases from V and 7 bases from J; junction bases left unmatched: 9. CDR3 nucleotides: TGTGCCAGTAGTAACAGCGGGAGCTCGGGGAATGAGCAGTTCTTC. The encoded protein is CASSNSGSSGNEQFF.

The chain links TRBV5-6 to TRBJ2-1; TRBD1 is a possible D gene (5 bases). The CDR3 contains 17 residues. CDR1 SGHDT and CDR2 YYEEEE come from the germline V gene. V lost 1 base and J lost 4, with 18 bases in between. The CDR3 DNA follows: TGTGCCAGCAGCTTGCAGGGCCAAGTGAGCATTTACAATGAGCAGTTCTTC. This encodes CASSLQGQVSIYNEQFF.